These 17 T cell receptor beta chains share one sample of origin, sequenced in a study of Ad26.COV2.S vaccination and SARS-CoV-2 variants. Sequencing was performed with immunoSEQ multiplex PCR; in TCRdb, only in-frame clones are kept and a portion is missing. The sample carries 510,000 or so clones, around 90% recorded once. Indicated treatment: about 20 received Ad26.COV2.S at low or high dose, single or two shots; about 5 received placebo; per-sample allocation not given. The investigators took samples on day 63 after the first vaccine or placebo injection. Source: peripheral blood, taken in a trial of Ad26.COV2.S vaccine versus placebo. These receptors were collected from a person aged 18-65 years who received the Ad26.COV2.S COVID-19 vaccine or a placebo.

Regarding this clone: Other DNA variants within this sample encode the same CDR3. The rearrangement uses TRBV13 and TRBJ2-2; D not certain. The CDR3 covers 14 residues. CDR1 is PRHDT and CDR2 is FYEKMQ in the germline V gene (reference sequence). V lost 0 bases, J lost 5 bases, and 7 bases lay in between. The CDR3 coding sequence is TGTGCCAGCAGCTTAGGGAGGAGAACCGGGGAGCTGTTTTTT. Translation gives CASSLGRRTGELFF.

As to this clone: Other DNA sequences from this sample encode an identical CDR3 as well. The CDR3 is CASSAGNTEAFF. The CDR3 coding sequence is TGTGCCAGCAGCGCGGGGAACACTGAAGCTTTCTTT. The V call is TRBV9, the J call TRBJ1-1, with D unclear. Trimming stripped 3 bases from V and 1 base from J, with 4 bases between. The CDR3 spans 12 residues. Germline CDR1 is SGDLS and CDR2 is YYNGEE.

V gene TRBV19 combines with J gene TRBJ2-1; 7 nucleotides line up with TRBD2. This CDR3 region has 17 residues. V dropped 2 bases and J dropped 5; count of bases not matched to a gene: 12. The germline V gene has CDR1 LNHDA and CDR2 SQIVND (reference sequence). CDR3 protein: CASSITAGVKLDNEQFF. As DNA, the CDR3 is TGTGCCAGTAGTATAACGGCGGGAGTGAAATTGGACAATGAGCAGTTCTTC.

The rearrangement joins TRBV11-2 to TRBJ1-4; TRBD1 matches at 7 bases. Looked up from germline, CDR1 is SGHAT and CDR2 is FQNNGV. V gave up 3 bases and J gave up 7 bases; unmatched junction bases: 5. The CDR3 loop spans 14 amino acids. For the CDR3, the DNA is TGTGCCAGCAGCTTCTTAAACAGGGGTGAAAAACTGTTTTTT. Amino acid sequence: CASSFLNRGEKLFF.

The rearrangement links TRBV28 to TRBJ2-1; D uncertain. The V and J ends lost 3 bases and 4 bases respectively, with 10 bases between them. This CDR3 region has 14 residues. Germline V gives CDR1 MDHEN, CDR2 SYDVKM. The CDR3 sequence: CASSFSPLYNEQFF. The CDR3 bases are TGTGCCAGCAGTTTCTCGCCCCTATACAATGAGCAGTTCTTC.

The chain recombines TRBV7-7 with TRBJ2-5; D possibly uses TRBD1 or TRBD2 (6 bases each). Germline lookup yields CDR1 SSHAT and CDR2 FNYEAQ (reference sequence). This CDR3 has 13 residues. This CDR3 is CASGKGGTETQYF. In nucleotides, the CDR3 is TGTGCTAGCGGAAAGGGGGGTACGGAGACCCAGTACTTC.

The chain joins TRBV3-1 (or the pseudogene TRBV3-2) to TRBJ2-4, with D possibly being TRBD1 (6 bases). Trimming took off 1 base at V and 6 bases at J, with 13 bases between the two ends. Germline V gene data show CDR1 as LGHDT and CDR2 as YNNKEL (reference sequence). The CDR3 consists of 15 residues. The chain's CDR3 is CASSQAIYRANIQYF. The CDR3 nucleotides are TGTGCCAGCAGCCAAGCTATCTACAGGGCAAACATTCAGTACTTC.

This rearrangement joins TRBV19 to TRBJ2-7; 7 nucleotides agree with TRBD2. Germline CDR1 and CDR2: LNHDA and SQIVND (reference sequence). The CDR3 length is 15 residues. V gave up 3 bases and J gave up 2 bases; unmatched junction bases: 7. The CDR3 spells CASSMASGATYEQYF. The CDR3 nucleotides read TGTGCCAGTAGTATGGCTAGCGGAGCAACCTACGAGCAGTACTTC.

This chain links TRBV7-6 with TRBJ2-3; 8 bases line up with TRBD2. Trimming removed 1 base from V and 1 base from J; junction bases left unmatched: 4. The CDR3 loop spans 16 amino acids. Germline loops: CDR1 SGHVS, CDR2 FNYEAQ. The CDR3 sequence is CASSLGSGGGTDTQYF. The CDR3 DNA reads TGTGCCAGCAGCTTAGGGTCCGGGGGGGGCACAGATACGCAGTATTTT.

This chain's CDR3 is CASSLAGTARFEQYF. In nucleotides, the CDR3 is TGCGCCAGCAGCCTGGCCGGGACAGCGAGGTTCGAGCAGTACTTC. The chain carries TRBV5-1 and TRBJ2-7, with TRBD1 identical over 7 bases. This CDR3 spans 15 amino acids. With 4 bases clipped from V and 6 bases from J, the junction kept 13 bases outside the gene matches. Germline V gene data show CDR1 as SGHRS and CDR2 as YFSETQ.

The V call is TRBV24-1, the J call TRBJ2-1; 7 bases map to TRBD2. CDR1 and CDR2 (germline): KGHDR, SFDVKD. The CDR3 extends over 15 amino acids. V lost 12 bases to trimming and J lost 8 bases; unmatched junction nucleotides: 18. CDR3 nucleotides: TGTGCCTCCTGTGATTTGTGGGGAGGGTCCGATGAGCAGTTCTTC. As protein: CASCDLWGGSDEQFF.

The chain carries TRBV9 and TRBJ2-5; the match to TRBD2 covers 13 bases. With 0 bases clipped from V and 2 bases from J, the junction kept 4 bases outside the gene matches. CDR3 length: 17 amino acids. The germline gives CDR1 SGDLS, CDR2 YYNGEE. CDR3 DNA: TGTGCCAGCAGCGTAGGGACTAGCGGGAGTGGGCAAGAGACCCAGTACTTC. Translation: CASSVGTSGSGQETQYF.

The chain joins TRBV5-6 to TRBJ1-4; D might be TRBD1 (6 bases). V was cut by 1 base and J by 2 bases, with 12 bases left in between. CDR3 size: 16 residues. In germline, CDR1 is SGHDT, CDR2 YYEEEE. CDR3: CASSLNRVGTNEKLFF. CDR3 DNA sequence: TGTGCCAGCAGCTTGAACAGGGTGGGGACTAATGAAAAACTGTTTTTT.

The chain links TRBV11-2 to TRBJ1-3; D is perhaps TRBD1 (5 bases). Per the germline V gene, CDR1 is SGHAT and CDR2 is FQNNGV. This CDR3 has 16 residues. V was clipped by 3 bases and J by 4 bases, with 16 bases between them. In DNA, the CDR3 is TGTGCCAGCAGCTTTTGGACACCCGCTGTCGGAAACACCATATATTTT. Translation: CASSFWTPAVGNTIYF. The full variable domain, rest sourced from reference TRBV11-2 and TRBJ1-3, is EAGVAQSPRYKIIEKRQSVAFWCNPISGHATLYWYQQILGQGPKLLIQFQNNGVVDDSQLPKDRFSAERLKGVDSTLKIQPAKLEDSAVYLCASSFWTPAVGNTIYFGEGSWLTVV.

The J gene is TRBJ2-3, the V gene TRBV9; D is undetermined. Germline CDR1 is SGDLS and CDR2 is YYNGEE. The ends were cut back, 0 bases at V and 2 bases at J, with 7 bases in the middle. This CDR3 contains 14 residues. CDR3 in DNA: TGTGCCAGCAGCGTAGGGTCCTCCACAGATACGCAGTATTTT. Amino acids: CASSVGSSTDTQYF.

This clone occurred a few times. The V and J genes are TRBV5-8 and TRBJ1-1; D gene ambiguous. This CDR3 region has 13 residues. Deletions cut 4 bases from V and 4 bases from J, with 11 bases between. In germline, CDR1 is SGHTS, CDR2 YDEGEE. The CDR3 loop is CASSTTLTTEAFF. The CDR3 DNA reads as TGTGCCAGCAGCACCACGTTGACCACTGAAGCTTTCTTT.

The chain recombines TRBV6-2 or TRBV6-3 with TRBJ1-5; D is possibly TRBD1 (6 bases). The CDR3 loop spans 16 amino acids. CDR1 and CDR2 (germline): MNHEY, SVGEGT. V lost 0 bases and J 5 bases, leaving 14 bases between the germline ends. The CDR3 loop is CASSYSGRGRDQPQHF. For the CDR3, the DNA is TGTGCCAGCAGTTACTCTGGCAGGGGCAGGGATCAGCCCCAGCATTTT.